These 7 T cell receptor beta chains were all obtained from the same sample, sequenced in a study of cytomegalovirus exposure and HLA in healthy donors. PCR employed 60 Vbeta and 13 Jbeta primers. Assay: immunoSEQ multiplex PCR; the TCRdb copy retains only in-frame clones and omits some. This sample has under 95,000 clones, with around 82% found just once. Material for sequencing was PBMCs. These receptors all stem from a male donor in good health and CMV-seronegative.

The genes are TRBV2 and TRBJ1-2, with D possibly matching TRBD1 (5 bases). Germline V gives CDR1 SNHLY, CDR2 FYNNEI. V gave up 1 base and J gave up 6 bases, with 15 bases separating them. The CDR3 totals 15 residues. CDR3 loop: CASSEEGQIGHGYTF. In nucleotides, the CDR3 is TGTGCCAGCAGTGAAGAGGGGCAGATCGGCCATGGCTACACCTTC. The whole variable domain, filled in from reference TRBV2 and TRBJ1-2, reads EPEVTQTPSHQVTQMGQEVILRCVPISNHLYFYWYRQILGQKVEFLVSFYNNEISEKSEIFDDQFSVERPDGSNFTLKIRSTKLEDSAMYFCASSEEGQIGHGYTFGSGTRLTVV.

The chain carries TRBV7-9 and TRBJ1-5; D perhaps matches TRBD1 (6 bases). This CDR3 region has 14 residues. V lost 5 bases and J lost 6, with 14 bases in between. The germline V gene encodes CDR1 SEHNR and CDR2 FQNEAQ (reference sequence). CDR3 sequence (DNA): TGTGCCAGCAGCCTAGAGGGGGGGTCTCAGCCCCAGCATTTT. This encodes CASSLEGGSQPQHF.

This clone showed up just once. V is TRBV19 and J is TRBJ2-1; weak D call: TRBD1 (5 bases). This CDR3 has 16 residues. Trimming stripped 10 bases from V and 0 bases from J, with 19 bases between. Germline assignment: CDR1 LNHDA and CDR2 SQIVND (reference sequence). CDR3: CATRPSDTSSYNEQFF. For the CDR3, the DNA is TGTGCCACCCGACCGTCGGACACGAGCTCCTACAATGAGCAGTTCTTC.

The chain couples TRBV7-9 to TRBJ2-5; D perhaps matches TRBD2 (5 bases). Germline V gives CDR1 SEHNR, CDR2 FQNEAQ (reference sequence). The CDR3 runs 15 residues. Trimming left V 0 bases short and J 1 base short, with 9 bases between. The CDR3, as DNA: TGTGCCAGCAGCTTAGCGGGGAGCTTCCAAGAGACCCAGTACTTC. It specifies CASSLAGSFQETQYF.

This clone came up a few times. The V call is TRBV7-2, the J call TRBJ2-6; 10 nucleotides align to TRBD1. Germline CDR1 is SGHTA and CDR2 is FQGNSA. The CDR3 spans 17 residues. With V trimmed by 0 bases and J by 4 bases, 3 bases remained unmatched. CDR3 in amino acids: CASSLAGTGVGANVLTF. The CDR3 DNA follows: TGTGCCAGCAGCTTAGCCGGGACAGGGGTCGGGGCCAACGTCCTGACTTTC.

This chain uses TRBV27 with TRBJ1-3; D unresolved. The CDR3 length is 16 residues. Per germline, CDR1 MNHEY and CDR2 SMNVEV (reference sequence). The V gene lost 0 bases and the J gene lost 4 bases, with 13 bases spanning the gap. CDR3 protein: CASSLSMPGIGNTIYF. In DNA, the CDR3 is TGTGCCAGCAGTTTATCGATGCCGGGTATCGGAAACACCATATATTTT.

As for this clone: Compared with germline, one end of the junction differs, possibly owing to a read error. This rearrangement joins TRBV13 to TRBJ1-2, with D unclear. The CDR3 consists of 13 residues. The germline CDR1 and CDR2 sequences are PRHDT and FYEKMQ (reference sequence). The CDR3 loop is CASRLDPDYGYPF. The DNA for the CDR3 is TGTGCCAGCCGGTTAGACCCAGACTATGGCTACCCCTTC.